A single T cell receptor beta chain is shown here with its context. Its antigen is as yet unknown. This entry is derived from a study of cytomegalovirus exposure and HLA in healthy donors. Findings and limits, study-wide: Presence/absence results assume similar sequencing depth per donor, which may not hold.

60 Vbeta and 13 Jbeta primers were used in PCR. Assay used: immunoSEQ multiplex PCR; TCRdb lists only in-frame clones, some missing. The sample lists over 45,000 clones; 81% were seen once. Germline loops: CDR1 MNHNY, CDR2 SVGAGI (reference sequence). V lost 5 bases and J lost 3, with 13 bases in between. The CDR3 length is 14 residues. The receptor comes from a boy younger than 18 in good health and CMV-seropositive. The specimen was PBMCs. The chain carries TRBV6-6 and TRBJ2-5; weak D call: TRBD2 (6 bases). The CDR3, as DNA: TGTGCCAGCAGTCCGAAAGCGGGTAAAGAGACCCAGTACTTC. Its protein product is CASSPKAGKETQYF.